This TCR beta chain was sequenced during a study of Ad26.COV2.S vaccination and SARS-CoV-2 variants. Assay used: immunoSEQ multiplex PCR; TCRdb lists only in-frame clones, some missing. Of 380,000 or so clones listed, about 88% are singletons. V lost 3 bases and J 5 bases, leaving 9 bases between the germline ends. Germline CDR1 reads SGDLS; CDR2 reads YYNGEE. CDR3 size: 13 residues. Treatment denoted: approximately 18 received Ad26.COV2.S at low or high dose, single or two shots; about 5 received placebo; per-sample allocation not given. Specimens were obtained on day 63 following the first vaccine or placebo injection.

The sequence came from a person aged 18-60 years who received the Ad26.COV2.S COVID-19 vaccine or a placebo. The gene calls are TRBV9 and TRBJ1-3, with D possibly matching TRBD1 (5 bases). Sequences were derived from peripheral blood, sampled in a trial of Ad26.COV2.S vaccine versus placebo. CDR3 in DNA: TGTGCCAGCAGCGAGGGGCAAAGAAACACCATATATTTT. It translates to CASSEGQRNTIYF.